These T cell receptor beta chains were read from a single sample in a study of regulatory T cells in long-lasting Graves disease. TCRdb re-called the multiplex PCR reads through MiXCR, storing one row per CDR3 protein. The table records more than 650,000 distinct CDR3 sequences, around 30% of them present only once. Sequenced material: peripheral blood mononuclear cells (PBMCs), taken when the disease was refractory, from a patient treated with antithyroid drugs. These receptors originate from a female donor with Graves disease. Each CDR3 is given with its conserved first and last residue. The D gene is left open where the match is weak. Clone sizes are given selectively: once, few, many, or a class where the clone is expanded.

j_gene: TRBJ2-3; v_gene: TRBV7-3; abundance: -; d_gene: -; CDR3aa: CASSLSRDRGTDTQYF; CDR3nt: TGTGCCAGCAGCTTAAGTAGGGACCGCGGTACAGATACGCAGTATTTT
j_gene: TRBJ1-2; v_gene: TRBV6-2/TRBV6-3; abundance: few; d_gene: TRBD1; CDR3aa: CASRPDRGGGYTF; CDR3nt: TGTGCCAGCAGGCCAGACAGGGGCGGCGGCTACACCTTC
j_gene: TRBJ1-6; v_gene: TRBV6-1; abundance: -; d_gene: -; CDR3aa: CASTGGKAYNSPLHF; CDR3nt: TGTGCCAGCACCGGGGGGAAAGCCTATAATTCACCCCTCCACTTT
j_gene: TRBJ2-2; v_gene: TRBV7-6; abundance: few; d_gene: TRBD1; CDR3aa: CASSLPTGGLVGELFF; CDR3nt: TGTGCCAGCAGCTTACCGACAGGGGGTTTGGTCGGGGAGCTGTTTTTT
j_gene: TRBJ1-4; v_gene: TRBV6-5; abundance: few; d_gene: -; CDR3aa: CASSFGIGAIEKLFF; CDR3nt: TGTGCCAGCAGTTTCGGAATAGGAGCTATTGAAAAACTGTTTTTT
j_gene: TRBJ2-6; v_gene: TRBV11-2; abundance: many; d_gene: -; CDR3aa: CASSLDGVGANVLTF; CDR3nt: TGTGCCAGCAGCTTAGACGGGGTGGGGGCCAACGTCCTGACTTTC
j_gene: TRBJ2-7; v_gene: TRBV27; abundance: -; d_gene: -; CDR3aa: CASSLGPLPGGSSYEQYF; CDR3nt: TGTGCCAGCAGTTTAGGCCCCCTCCCGGGTGGAAGCTCCTACGAGCAGTACTTC
j_gene: TRBJ2-3; v_gene: TRBV6-2/TRBV6-3; abundance: -; d_gene: -; CDR3aa: CASSAGQPPDTQYF; CDR3nt: TGTGCCAGCAGCGCTGGACAGCCCCCGGATACGCAGTATTTT
j_gene: TRBJ1-5; v_gene: TRBV28; abundance: few; d_gene: -; CDR3aa: CASTLSVTIGNQPQHF; CDR3nt: TGTGCCAGCACCCTCAGCGTCACCATCGGGAATCAGCCCCAGCATTTT
j_gene: TRBJ2-5; v_gene: TRBV6-1; abundance: many; d_gene: -; CDR3aa: CASSNGETQYF; CDR3nt: TGTGCCAGCAGCAATGGGGAGACCCAGTACTTC
j_gene: TRBJ2-5; v_gene: TRBV10-3; abundance: few; d_gene: TRBD2; CDR3aa: CAISETVGRAVETQYF; CDR3nt: TGTGCCATCAGTGAGACTGTCGGGAGGGCCGTAGAGACCCAGTACTTC
j_gene: TRBJ1-1; v_gene: TRBV18; abundance: few; d_gene: -; CDR3aa: CASSAGRNAEAFF; CDR3nt: TGTGCCAGCTCGGCAGGGAGGAACGCTGAAGCTTTCTTT
j_gene: TRBJ1-2; v_gene: TRBV12-3/TRBV12-4; abundance: few; d_gene: -; CDR3aa: CASSPSGNGYTF; CDR3nt: TGTGCCAGCAGCCCCTCGGGGAATGGCTACACCTTC
j_gene: TRBJ1-1; v_gene: TRBV29-1; abundance: -; d_gene: TRBD1; CDR3aa: CSVRQGTEAFF; CDR3nt: TGCAGCGTCAGACAGGGAACTGAAGCTTTCTTT
j_gene: TRBJ2-5; v_gene: TRBV7-3; abundance: -; d_gene: -; CDR3aa: CASSQVEQETQYF; CDR3nt: TGTGCCAGCAGCCAGGTGGAACAAGAGACCCAGTACTTC
j_gene: TRBJ1-2; v_gene: TRBV20-1; abundance: few; d_gene: TRBD1; CDR3aa: CSASAVDRTPYGYTF; CDR3nt: TGCAGTGCTAGTGCAGTGGACAGGACACCCTATGGCTACACCTTC
j_gene: TRBJ1-4; v_gene: TRBV12-3/TRBV12-4; abundance: -; d_gene: -; CDR3aa: CASSSTEGWSAGPFF; CDR3nt: TGTGCCAGCAGTTCCACGGAGGGGTGGAGCGCTGGGCCGTTTTTT
j_gene: TRBJ1-2; v_gene: TRBV2; abundance: many; d_gene: -; CDR3aa: CASSFDRGRSYGYTF; CDR3nt: TGTGCCAGCAGTTTCGACAGAGGCAGATCCTATGGCTACACCTTC
j_gene: TRBJ2-7; v_gene: TRBV5-1; abundance: few; d_gene: TRBD2; CDR3aa: CASSFAGGHTEQYF; CDR3nt: TGCGCCAGCAGCTTCGCGGGGGGCCATACGGAGCAGTACTTC
j_gene: TRBJ2-7; v_gene: TRBV5-1; abundance: few; d_gene: TRBD2; CDR3aa: CASSSTSGREQYF; CDR3nt: TGCGCCAGCAGCTCGACTAGCGGGAGAGAGCAGTACTTC
j_gene: TRBJ1-2; v_gene: TRBV28; abundance: many; d_gene: -; CDR3aa: CASSLGIANYGYTF; CDR3nt: TGTGCCAGCAGTTTGGGCATTGCCAACTATGGCTACACCTTC
j_gene: TRBJ2-2; v_gene: TRBV5-4; abundance: -; d_gene: TRBD1; CDR3aa: CASSLAGTGVTGELFF; CDR3nt: TGTGCCAGCAGCTTGGCCGGAACAGGGGTCACCGGGGAGCTGTTTTTT
j_gene: TRBJ1-1; v_gene: TRBV19; abundance: few; d_gene: -; CDR3aa: CASSMGRLQADTEAFF; CDR3nt: TGTGCCAGTAGTATGGGCCGTCTCCAGGCGGACACTGAAGCTTTCTTT
j_gene: TRBJ1-1; v_gene: TRBV3-1; abundance: -; d_gene: -; CDR3aa: CASSRGDVGTEAFF; CDR3nt: TGTGCCAGCAGCCGAGGGGATGTGGGCACTGAAGCTTTCTTT
j_gene: TRBJ1-5; v_gene: TRBV2; abundance: -; d_gene: -; CDR3aa: CASSEASQPQHF; CDR3nt: TGTGCCAGCAGTGAAGCTTCCCAGCCCCAGCATTTT
j_gene: TRBJ2-2; v_gene: TRBV19; abundance: few; d_gene: -; CDR3aa: CASSIQGRTGELFF; CDR3nt: TGTGCCAGTAGTATACAGGGGCGAACCGGGGAGCTGTTTTTT
j_gene: TRBJ2-7; v_gene: TRBV7-2; abundance: many; d_gene: -; CDR3aa: CASRPARGGSYEQYF; CDR3nt: TGTGCCAGCAGACCAGCCCGAGGGGGTTCCTACGAGCAGTACTTC
j_gene: TRBJ1-5; v_gene: TRBV6-1; abundance: -; d_gene: -; CDR3aa: CASRQTTGVSNQPQHF; CDR3nt: TGTGCCAGCAGACAAACGACAGGAGTTAGCAATCAGCCCCAGCATTTT
j_gene: TRBJ1-1; v_gene: TRBV11-2; abundance: few; d_gene: -; CDR3aa: CASSLVRQGNTEAFF; CDR3nt: TGTGCCAGCAGCTTAGTTCGGCAGGGGAACACTGAAGCTTTCTTT
j_gene: TRBJ1-2; v_gene: TRBV3-1; abundance: few; d_gene: -; CDR3aa: CASSQEAARVGGYTF; CDR3nt: TGTGCCAGCAGCCAAGAGGCAGCCCGTGTTGGTGGCTACACCTTC
j_gene: TRBJ1-4; v_gene: TRBV3-1; abundance: -; d_gene: -; CDR3aa: CASSDKARHENLFF; CDR3nt: TGTGCCAGCAGCGACAAGGCCCGGCATGAAAACCTGTTTTTT
j_gene: TRBJ1-1; v_gene: TRBV28; abundance: -; d_gene: TRBD1; CDR3aa: CASHIQGTNTEAFF; CDR3nt: TGTGCCAGCCATATACAGGGGACGAACACTGAAGCTTTCTTT
j_gene: TRBJ2-7; v_gene: TRBV20-1; abundance: few; d_gene: -; CDR3aa: CSARGEYTYEQYF; CDR3nt: TGCAGTGCTAGAGGCGAGTATACCTACGAGCAGTACTTC
j_gene: TRBJ2-3; v_gene: TRBV12-3/TRBV12-4; abundance: -; d_gene: -; CDR3aa: CASSFWRGTDTQYF; CDR3nt: TGTGCCAGCAGTTTCTGGCGTGGCACAGATACGCAGTATTTT
j_gene: TRBJ2-7; v_gene: TRBV5-1; abundance: few; d_gene: TRBD2; CDR3aa: CASSRGLAGVLEQYF; CDR3nt: TGCGCCAGCAGCAGAGGACTAGCGGGAGTGTTAGAGCAGTACTTC
j_gene: TRBJ2-1; v_gene: TRBV29-1; abundance: once; d_gene: -; CDR3aa: CSVAPGVNEQFF; CDR3nt: TGCAGCGTTGCGCCAGGGGTCAATGAGCAGTTCTTC
j_gene: TRBJ1-1; v_gene: TRBV28; abundance: many; d_gene: -; CDR3aa: CASTSVESNTEAFF; CDR3nt: TGTGCCAGCACCTCGGTGGAGTCGAACACTGAAGCTTTCTTT
j_gene: TRBJ2-7; v_gene: TRBV15; abundance: -; d_gene: TRBD1; CDR3aa: CAASRDPPGQGNEQYF; CDR3nt: TGTGCCGCCAGCAGGGACCCACCGGGACAGGGAAACGAGCAGTACTTC
j_gene: TRBJ1-5; v_gene: TRBV20-1; abundance: many; d_gene: -; CDR3aa: CSVTPASGALNQPQHF; CDR3nt: TGCAGTGTTACCCCCGCGTCAGGGGCGCTCAATCAGCCCCAGCATTTT
j_gene: TRBJ1-2; v_gene: TRBV6-1; abundance: many; d_gene: -; CDR3aa: CASSTHGGHYGYTF; CDR3nt: TGTGCCAGCAGCACACATGGGGGGCACTATGGCTACACCTTC
j_gene: TRBJ1-2; v_gene: TRBV27; abundance: -; d_gene: -; CDR3aa: CASSFSVSGYGYTF; CDR3nt: TGTGCCAGCAGTTTTTCCGTGAGCGGCTATGGCTACACCTTC
j_gene: TRBJ1-1; v_gene: TRBV30; abundance: -; d_gene: -; CDR3aa: CAWSGEHLNTEAFF; CDR3nt: TGTGCCTGGAGTGGGGAACACCTGAACACTGAAGCTTTCTTT
j_gene: TRBJ2-5; v_gene: TRBV20-1; abundance: -; d_gene: -; CDR3aa: CSAREDGQGGQETQYF; CDR3nt: TGCAGTGCTAGAGAAGATGGACAGGGAGGGCAAGAGACCCAGTACTTC
j_gene: TRBJ2-2; v_gene: TRBV11-3; abundance: -; d_gene: TRBD2; CDR3aa: CASSSRLAGATGELFF; CDR3nt: TGTGCCAGCAGCTCCAGACTAGCGGGAGCGACCGGGGAGCTGTTTTTT
j_gene: TRBJ2-4; v_gene: TRBV30; abundance: -; d_gene: -; CDR3aa: CAWSAPLRRNIQYF; CDR3nt: TGTGCCTGGAGTGCCCCGCTCAGGCGGAACATTCAGTACTTC
j_gene: TRBJ1-1; v_gene: TRBV6-1; abundance: many; d_gene: -; CDR3aa: CASSGGAANTEAFF; CDR3nt: TGTGCCAGCAGCGGAGGGGCCGCGAACACTGAAGCTTTCTTT
j_gene: TRBJ1-6; v_gene: TRBV20-1; abundance: -; d_gene: -; CDR3aa: CSAPPPRGGNSPLHF; CDR3nt: TGCAGTGCCCCTCCCCCCCGGGGAGGCAATTCACCCCTCCACTTT
j_gene: TRBJ1-2; v_gene: TRBV9; abundance: few; d_gene: -; CDR3aa: CASSVGTGLEGYTF; CDR3nt: TGTGCCAGCAGCGTAGGAACAGGGTTGGAAGGCTACACCTTC
j_gene: TRBJ1-6; v_gene: TRBV6-1; abundance: -; d_gene: -; CDR3aa: CASETAYNSPLHF; CDR3nt: TGTGCCAGTGAGACAGCGTATAATTCACCCCTCCACTTT